Sequencing of this T cell receptor beta chain was carried out in a study of cytomegalovirus exposure and HLA in healthy donors. The CDR3 has 14 residues. Germline CDR1 is MNHEY and CDR2 is SVGAGI. The germline V and J ends were trimmed by 8 bases and 2 bases, with 16 bases remaining between them. Researchers ran the PCR with 60 Vbeta and 13 Jbeta primers. Authors' analysis steps: The count from a later analysis was 70 million to 85 million unique TCR beta chains, 9 million to 12 million of them shared. Sequenced by immunoSEQ multiplex PCR; TCRdb stores in-frame clones only, minus some. V, J and clone size are those of that table, while D and trimming were read from the DNA. This sample has roughly 200,000 clones, with over 70% found just once. Points on this clone: Its specificity is unknown.

Whole-study findings and limits: Most TCR sequences were uncommon, yet certain public TCRs appeared in many donors.

The V gene is TRBV6-5, the J gene TRBJ2-7, with D possibly being TRBD1 (6 bases). Sequenced material: PBMCs. The TCR sequence derives from a man aged 35-49 years in good health and CMV-seropositive. The DNA for the CDR3 is TGTGCCAGCCGGACACGACAGGCAACCTACGAGCAGTACTTC. This sequence encodes CASRTRQATYEQYF.